Listed below are T cell receptor beta chains from one sample, sequenced in a study of CD8+CD57+ T cells in acquired aplastic anemia. In TCRdb, the reads were re-called with MiXCR into one record per CDR3 protein. This table holds hundreds of thousands of distinct CDR3 sequences, about half found once. The source material was sorted CD4+, CD8+, or CD8+CD57+ T cells (not recorded which) from PBMCs. The receptors were gathered from a human donor with aplastic anemia. Each CDR3 is given with its conserved first and last residue. A D gene is named only where the DNA matches it firmly. Size is stated for part of the rows, as once, few or many counts, or as a class when the clone is expanded.

length,size,D,J,V,DNA,CDR3
14,-,-,TRBJ2-5,TRBV7-3,TGTGCCAGCAGCTTAATCCCCGGGGTAGAGACCCAGTACTTC,CASSLIPGVETQYF
14,-,TRBD1,TRBJ2-5,TRBV7-9,TGTGCCAGCAGTACCGGGACAGCACAAGAGACCCAGTACTTC,CASSTGTAQETQYF
15,-,-,TRBJ1-4,TRBV10-3,TGTGCCATCAGTGAAAACGACAGTTATAATGAAAAACTGTTTTTT,CAISENDSYNEKLFF
14,-,-,TRBJ1-1,TRBV20-1,TGCAGTGCTAGGATGGGCAGCCCGAACACTGAAGCTTTCTTT,CSARMGSPNTEAFF
9,many,-,TRBJ1-1,TRBV30,TGTGCCTGGACGGGGGAAGCTTTCTTT,CAWTGEAFF
15,-,-,TRBJ2-1,TRBV15,TGTGCCACCAGCGGCCTTGGCGGGACCTACAATGAGCAGTTCTTC,CATSGLGGTYNEQFF
13,many,-,TRBJ2-6,TRBV2,TGTGCCAGCAGCGGGTCTGGGGCCAACGTCCTGACTTTC,CASSGSGANVLTF
17,-,TRBD2,TRBJ2-1,TRBV25-1,TGTGCCAGCAGCCTCCTTAGCGGGGGGGCCTTATACAATGAGCAGTTCTTC,CASSLLSGGALYNEQFF
16,-,-,TRBJ1-4,TRBV15,TGTGCCACCAGCCCTCGTACACCAGTCGGTGGTGAAAAACTGTTTTTT,CATSPRTPVGGEKLFF
14,-,TRBD1,TRBJ1-5,TRBV19,TGTGCCAGTAGCCCAACGGGACAGGGTTTGCCCCAGCATTTT,CASSPTGQGLPQHF
15,-,-,TRBJ1-2,TRBV2,TGTGCCAGCTCGGACTGGGACTCGGGAGACTATGGCTACACCTTC,CASSDWDSGDYGYTF
13,-,-,TRBJ2-7,TRBV6-6,TGTGCCAGCGGGGGTGGGGTGGGGAACGAGCAGTACTTC,CASGGGVGNEQYF
14,-,-,TRBJ1-1,TRBV10-3,TGTGCCATCAGTGAGCTTTCAGAGAACACTGAAGCTTTCTTT,CAISELSENTEAFF
13,-,-,TRBJ2-1,TRBV5-1,TGCGCCAGCAGCTTAGCGGAGCCGGATGAGCAGTTCTTC,CASSLAEPDEQFF
12,-,-,TRBJ2-1,TRBV11-1,TGTGCCAGCAGCTCCGGCGGGATGGAGCAGTTCTTC,CASSSGGMEQFF
15,many,-,TRBJ1-1,TRBV20-1,TGCAGTGCTAGGACGGAGTTCAAGGTGAACACTGAAGCTTTCTTT,CSARTEFKVNTEAFF
17,many,-,TRBJ1-5,TRBV6-1,TGTGCCAGCAGTGAAGTGGGGAGAATTGCTTCGTCTCAGCCCCAGCATTTT,CASSEVGRIASSQPQHF
17,-,TRBD2,TRBJ2-3,TRBV15,TGTGCCACCAGCGATAGCGGGGGGGCTTCCAGCACAGATACGCAGTATTTT,CATSDSGGASSTDTQYF
14,-,-,TRBJ2-7,TRBV29-1,TGCAGCGTTGACCGGGGGACGGGGATGTACGAGCAGTACTTC,CSVDRGTGMYEQYF
17,-,-,TRBJ1-3,TRBV10-3,TGTGCCATCAGTGAGTCCTCGGGGGGGCGCTCTGGAAACACCATATATTTT,CAISESSGGRSGNTIYF
17,-,-,TRBJ1-6,TRBV7-2,TGTGCCAGCAGCTGGACTAGCGGGGACTTATGGAATTCACCCCTCCACTTT,CASSWTSGDLWNSPLHF
14,-,-,TRBJ1-1,TRBV7-2,TGTGCCAGCAGCTTAGTGGCAGGTCACCCTGAAGCTTTCTTT,CASSLVAGHPEAFF
16,-,TRBD2,TRBJ2-5,TRBV24-1,TGTGCCACCAGTGATTTGGGACTAGGGATCCAAGAGACCCAGTACTTC,CATSDLGLGIQETQYF
16,few,-,TRBJ1-6,TRBV19,TGTGCCAGTAGCACCCCGCCCTGGGGTGAGAATTCACCCCTCCACTTT,CASSTPPWGENSPLHF
13,many,-,TRBJ1-1,TRBV14,TGTGCCAGCAGCGCCCGACGGCAAGGTGAAGCTTTCTTT,CASSARRQGEAFF
14,few,-,TRBJ2-1,TRBV10-1,TGCGCCAGCAGTGATGTAGAGCGGGCGGAGCATCAGTTCTTC,CASSDVERAEHQFF
15,many,-,TRBJ1-1,TRBV5-1,TGCGCCAGCAGCTTGCAGGGGCCGAGTAGCACTGAAGCTTTCTTT,CASSLQGPSSTEAFF
14,-,-,TRBJ1-2,TRBV7-2,TGTGCCAGCAGCTTAACGCCAGGGCGAGATGGCTACACCTTC,CASSLTPGRDGYTF
15,many,-,TRBJ1-1,TRBV6-5,TGTGCCAGCAGGAGGACGGACTTTGGGAACACTGAAGCTTTCTTT,CASRRTDFGNTEAFF
15,many,TRBD1,TRBJ1-2,TRBV7-2,TGTGCCAGCAGCTTCCTGGCAGGGGGGGGCGTGGGCTACACCTTC,CASSFLAGGGVGYTF
15,once,TRBD2,TRBJ2-5,TRBV14,TGTGCCAGTAGCCACATAGCGGGGGGGCAAGAGACCCAGTACTTC,CASSHIAGGQETQYF
16,once,TRBD2,TRBJ2-3,TRBV10-1,TGCGCCAGCAGGAGGGGACTAGCGGGGGGCACAGATACGCAGTATTTT,CASRRGLAGGTDTQYF
14,-,-,TRBJ2-7,TRBV19,TGTGCCAGTAGTGTCTCCTGGGGCTCCTACGAGCAGTACTTC,CASSVSWGSYEQYF
14,-,TRBD1,TRBJ1-5,TRBV15,TGTGCCACCAGCGAAGACAGGGCGAGTCAGCCCCAGCATTTT,CATSEDRASQPQHF
13,-,-,TRBJ2-7,TRBV6-2/TRBV6-3,TGTGCCAGCAGACCAACAGAGAGGGACGAGCAGTACTTC,CASRPTERDEQYF
13,-,-,TRBJ1-5,TRBV2,TGTGCCAGCAGTGAGGACAGTCAAGAGACCCAGCATTTT,CASSEDSQETQHF
15,-,-,TRBJ2-2,TRBV7-2,TGTGCCAGCAGCCAAGATGGGGCAACCACCGGGGAGCTGTTTTTT,CASSQDGATTGELFF
15,-,TRBD2,TRBJ2-1,TRBV7-2,TGTGCCAGCAGCTTAGCGGCGGGGGGTAACAATGAGCAGTTCTTC,CASSLAAGGNNEQFF
15,-,-,TRBJ1-6,TRBV7-2,TGTGCCAGCAGCTTAGCCGGCAGGGCCAATTCACCCCTCCACTTT,CASSLAGRANSPLHF
13,many,-,TRBJ2-3,TRBV7-2,TGTGCCAGCAGCTTGGGAGGTTCCGATACGCAGTATTTT,CASSLGGSDTQYF
13,-,-,TRBJ1-5,TRBV10-3,TGTGCCATCAGTAGGTCCGGGGACCAGCCCCAGCATTTT,CAISRSGDQPQHF
12,-,-,TRBJ2-3,TRBV10-3,TGTACCATCCGTGAGTACACAGATACGCAGTATTTT,CTIREYTDTQYF
16,-,TRBD1,TRBJ1-2,TRBV5-1,TGCGCCAGCAGCCAGTACGGGACAGCGAGTGGAAGAAGCTACACCTTC,CASSQYGTASGRSYTF
15,many,-,TRBJ2-2,TRBV6-1,TGTGCCAGCAGTGAGTGGCGGGCAGTCGGCGGGGAGCTGTTTTTT,CASSEWRAVGGELFF